Listed here are 15 T cell receptor beta chains from one sample, sequenced in a study of blood T cell repertoires in COVID-19. Assay used: immunoSEQ multiplex PCR; TCRdb lists only in-frame clones, some missing. The sample consists of over 300,000 clones, approximately 85% of them appearing once. The specimen was peripheral blood. The receptors were sampled from a human donor in a cohort sampled during active COVID-19.

The chain recombines TRBV11-1 with TRBJ1-1; D is uncertain. The germline V gene encodes CDR1 SGHAT and CDR2 FQDESV (reference sequence). V dropped 5 bases and J dropped 4 bases, with 11 bases sitting between them. The CDR3 covers 13 residues. CDR3 sequence reads: CASSPIAITEAFF. The DNA of the CDR3 is TGTGCCAGCAGCCCTATAGCGATCACTGAAGCTTTCTTT.

This chain uses TRBV6-6 with TRBJ1-5; 8 positions agree with TRBD1. From germline, CDR1 is MNHNY and CDR2 SVGAGI (reference sequence). CDR3 length: 16 residues. Trimming removed 6 bases from V and 1 base from J; junction bases left unmatched: 8. The CDR3 bases are TGTGCCAGCAGCGGAATACAGGGGGTAAGCAATCAGCCCCAGCATTTT. Translation gives CASSGIQGVSNQPQHF.

V and J are TRBV2 and TRBJ2-3; 7 bases match TRBD2. Germline V gene lookup returns CDR1 SNHLY and CDR2 FYNNEI. The CDR3 is made up of 14 amino acids. After removal of 3 bases from V and 1 base from J, the junction contained 1 base not matched to a gene. CDR3 sequence: CASSDAGGTDTQYF. The DNA for the CDR3 is TGTGCCAGCAGTGATGCGGGGGGCACAGATACGCAGTATTTT.

The V call is TRBV7-9, the J call TRBJ2-7, with 7 bases fitting TRBD1. With 4 bases clipped from V and 4 bases from J, the junction kept 4 bases outside the gene matches. The CDR3 covers 13 residues. CDR1 and CDR2 (germline): SEHNR, FQNEAQ (reference sequence). Written as DNA, the CDR3 is TGTGCCAGCAGCTCGGGACAGTTTTACGAGCAGTACTTC. It specifies CASSSGQFYEQYF.

This chain connects TRBV5-1 to TRBJ1-1, with D possibly TRBD1 on 6 matching bases. The CDR3 loop spans 15 amino acids. The germline V and J ends were trimmed by 4 bases and 1 base, with 14 bases remaining between them. Germline V lookup: CDR1 SGHRS, CDR2 YFSETQ. CDR3 loop: CASSASTGSNTEAFF. The CDR3 nucleotides read TGCGCCAGCAGCGCCTCAACAGGGTCGAACACTGAAGCTTTCTTT.

This chain joins TRBV9 and TRBJ2-3; TRBD2 matches 15 bases. The J segment lost 1 base and the V segment lost 2 bases, leaving 2 bases of the junction unmatched. Looked up from germline, CDR1 is SGDLS and CDR2 is YYNGEE. This CDR3 is built from 17 residues. CDR3 region: CASSVRTSGGGTDTQYF. The CDR3 bases are TGTGCCAGCAGCGTTCGGACTAGCGGGGGGGGCACAGATACGCAGTATTTT.

The rearrangement links TRBV18 to TRBJ2-7, with a weak D call TRBD2 (5 bases). V was shortened by 2 bases and J by 6 bases, with 23 bases between the two germline ends. The germline CDR1 and CDR2 sequences are KGHSH and LQKENI. The CDR3 is made up of 17 amino acids. CDR3 coding DNA: TGTGCCAGCTCACCAACCCCGGGAATTTTCCAGACCAGCGAGCAGTACTTC. Translating gives CASSPTPGIFQTSEQYF.

This chain joins TRBV7-6 and TRBJ2-2; the match to TRBD1 covers 7 bases. The CDR3 loop spans 15 amino acids. Germline V CDR1 and CDR2: SGHVS, FNYEAQ. V lost 5 bases to trimming and J lost 7 bases; unmatched junction nucleotides: 10. CDR3 coding DNA: TGTGCCAGCAGCCTTCGACAGGGAACGGTCGGGGAGCTGTTTTTT. Protein sequence: CASSLRQGTVGELFF. The complete variable domain, with remaining parts taken from reference TRBV7-6 and TRBJ2-2, reads GAGVSQSPRYKVTKRGQDVALRCDPISGHVSLYWYRQALGQGPEFLTYFNYEAQQDKSGLPNDRFSAERPEGSISTLTIQRTEQRDSAMYRCASSLRQGTVGELFFGEGSRLTVL.

J is TRBJ1-3 and V is TRBV7-9; 9 bases line up with TRBD1. Germline V gene data show CDR1 as SEHNR and CDR2 as FQNEAQ (reference sequence). V shed 5 bases, J shed 0 bases, and the junction held 8 bases outside the gene matches. The CDR3 length is 17 residues. CDR3 DNA: TGTGCCAGCAGCCCGACAGGGGGGGTTTACTCTGGAAACACCATATATTTT. Encoded protein: CASSPTGGVYSGNTIYF.

This chain links TRBV7-9 with TRBJ1-4; D might be TRBD1 (5 bases). The CDR3 length is 16 residues. Trimming left V 2 bases short and J 15 bases short, with 25 bases between. Germline V gives CDR1 SEHNR, CDR2 FQNEAQ (reference sequence). CDR3 protein: CASSLSPQGAGPLLFF. CDR3 coding DNA: TGTGCCAGCAGCTTATCACCGCAGGGAGCGGGGCCTCTGTTGTTTTTT.

The J gene is TRBJ1-1, the V gene TRBV5-4; D remains ambiguous. V was pared by 0 bases and J by 1 base, with 10 bases between. Germline lookup yields CDR1 SGHNT and CDR2 YYREEE (reference sequence). The CDR3 runs 15 residues. CDR3 region: CASSLDPEKNTEAFF. CDR3 DNA: TGTGCCAGCAGCTTGGATCCAGAAAAGAACACTGAAGCTTTCTTT.

A note on this clone: This sample also contains other DNA sequences that code for the same CDR3. The chain employs TRBV5-6 and TRBJ1-6; D not certain. Trimming removed 1 base at V and 0 bases at J, with 5 bases between. The CDR3 contains 15 residues. The V gene's germline CDR1 is SGHDT and CDR2 YYEEEE. CDR3: CASSLRGSYNSPLHF. Written as DNA, the CDR3 is TGTGCCAGCAGCTTGCGGGGCTCCTATAATTCACCCCTCCACTTT.

Only one count was recorded for this clone. This chain uses TRBV4-2 with TRBJ2-3, with a tentative D call TRBD1 (5 bases). CDR3 length equals 17 residues. CDR1 is LGHNA, CDR2 YNFKEQ, per germline. Between the trimmed V and J ends, which lost 0 bases and 2 bases, there was a span of 15 bases. This CDR3 is CASSQEHRGAHTDTQYF. As DNA, the CDR3 is TGTGCCAGCAGCCAAGAACATAGGGGTGCACACACAGATACGCAGTATTTT.

J is TRBJ2-2 and V is TRBV7-9, with unresolved D. Germline loops: CDR1 SEHNR, CDR2 FQNEAQ (reference sequence). The length of the CDR3 is 14 residues. With 1 base removed from V and 5 bases from J, the gap between germline ends came to 8 bases. CDR3 in DNA: TGTGCCAGCAGCTTAGGACGGAGAACCGGGGAGCTGTTTTTT. Translated, it gives CASSLGRRTGELFF.

This chain joins TRBV3-1 (or the pseudogene TRBV3-2) and TRBJ1-1; a weak D match, TRBD1 (6 bases). CDR3 size: 14 residues. Germline assignment: CDR1 LGHDT and CDR2 YNNKEL (reference sequence). V was pared by 0 bases and J by 4 bases, with 9 bases between. The DNA of the CDR3 is TGTGCCAGCAGCCAAGACCCCAGGGGCACTGAAGCTTTCTTT. This gives the protein CASSQDPRGTEAFF.